Listed below are T cell receptor beta chains from one sample, sequenced in a study of metastatic and nonmetastatic thyroid tumors. MiXCR re-clonotyped the PCR reads for TCRdb. In the table there are tens of thousands of clones, roughly 19% of which are singletons. The sequencing sample was made of blood. Receptors were obtained from a female donor with papillary thyroid cancer or a benign thyroid nodule (not recorded which). Some clones in this sample may be carry-over from other donors' samples. Each CDR3 is given with its conserved first and last residue. D genes are given only for firm matches. The listing skips clone size in some rows; elsewhere it reads once, few, many or a size class.

clone_size	j_call	v_call	d_call	cdr3_aa	cdr3_nt
many	TRBJ1-5	TRBV12-3/TRBV12-4	.	CASSLMAQPQHF	TGTGCCAGCAGTTTAATGGCCCAGCCCCAGCATTTT
many	TRBJ2-6	TRBV11-1	.	CASSLGLASGANVLTF	TGTGCCAGCAGCTTAGGGTTGGCATCTGGGGCCAACGTCCTGACTTTC
many	TRBJ1-1	TRBV7-2	.	CASSLDTGLDTEAFF	TGTGCCAGCAGCTTAGATACAGGATTGGACACTGAAGCTTTCTTT
many	TRBJ1-4	TRBV19	.	CASSISLNEKLFF	TGTGCCAGTAGTATCTCCCTCAATGAAAAACTGTTTTTT
many	TRBJ2-1	TRBV19	.	CASSRGVLYNEQFF	TGTGCCAGTAGCAGAGGGGTCCTTTACAATGAGCAGTTCTTC
.	TRBJ2-1	TRBV19	TRBD1	CASSTPGGVLRNEQFF	TGTGCCAGTAGTACCCCAGGGGGCGTTCTTAGGAATGAGCAGTTCTTC
many	TRBJ1-1	TRBV7-9	.	CASTPRGAKGRTNTEAFF	TGTGCCAGCACCCCTCGAGGGGCAAAAGGGAGAACGAACACTGAAGCTTTCTTT
many	TRBJ1-2	TRBV5-5	.	CASTSGSLIAYGYTF	TGTGCCAGCACCTCCGGGTCGTTAATCGCCTATGGCTACACCTTC
once	TRBJ1-2	TRBV2	TRBD1	CASSYRGQGGYTF	TGTGCCAGCAGTTACAGGGGGCAGGGCGGCTACACCTTC
.	TRBJ1-1	TRBV7-6	.	CASVAEMNTEAFF	TGTGCCAGCGTGGCGGAGATGAACACTGAGGCTTTCTTT
many	TRBJ1-1	TRBV6-5	TRBD1	CASSYSQGGYTEAFF	TGTGCCAGCAGTTACTCTCAGGGGGGGTACACTGAAGCTTTCTTT
.	TRBJ2-7	TRBV7-2	TRBD2	CASSLDSSGYEQYF	TGTGCCAGCAGCTTAGATTCTAGCGGCTACGAGCAGTACTTC
.	TRBJ1-2	TRBV7-2	.	CASSLANRAPYGYTF	TGTGCCAGCAGCTTAGCTAACAGGGCCCCCTATGGCTACACCTTC
medium-sized	TRBJ2-7	TRBV6-1	TRBD2	CASNIAGVVDEQYF	TGTGCCAGCAACATAGCGGGGGTAGTGGACGAGCAGTACTTC
.	TRBJ1-5	TRBV6-1	.	CASTLTRDQPQHF	TGTGCCAGCACCCTAACAAGGGATCAGCCCCAGCATTTT
many	TRBJ2-3	TRBV9	.	CASSVEAWLGTDTQYF	TGTGCCAGCAGCGTAGAGGCTTGGTTGGGCACAGATACGCAGTATTTT
few	TRBJ2-4	TRBV28	.	CASGSLAKNIQYF	TGTGCCAGCGGGAGTCTAGCCAAAAACATTCAGTACTTC
many	TRBJ1-1	TRBV7-9	.	CASSSLTVNTEAFF	TGTGCCAGCAGCTCCCTGACGGTTAACACTGAAGCTTTCTTT
few	TRBJ2-7	TRBV20-1	TRBD1	CSARVGTGIYEQYF	TGCAGTGCTAGAGTAGGGACAGGAATCTACGAGCAGTACTTC
.	TRBJ2-7	TRBV6-2/TRBV6-3	TRBD2	CASLRSGGGEQYF	TGTGCCAGCCTCCGTAGCGGGGGAGGCGAGCAGTACTTC
many	TRBJ1-6	TRBV4-2	.	CASSPLPSPLHF	TGTGCCAGCAGCCCCCTCCCTTCACCCCTCCACTTT
.	TRBJ2-3	TRBV10-1	.	CASSEVLTDTQYF	TGCGCCAGCAGTGAGGTCTTGACAGATACGCAGTATTTT
.	TRBJ2-1	TRBV19	.	CASSISQRGNEQFF	TGTGCCAGTAGTATTTCCCAGAGAGGCAATGAGCAGTTCTTC
many	TRBJ1-3	TRBV5-1	.	CASSLYGVSGNTIYF	TGCGCCAGCAGCTTGTACGGCGTCTCTGGAAACACCATATATTTT